Described below is a single T cell receptor (beta chain) sequence and its context. The antigen remains unidentified. PCR primers comprised 60 Vbeta and 13 Jbeta primers. The repertoire was sequenced with immunoSEQ multiplex PCR; TCRdb's copy has only in-frame clones and lacks some. The sample lists 74,000 or so clones, around 78% occurring once. This entry belongs to a study of cytomegalovirus exposure and HLA in healthy donors. Whole-study findings and limits: In a later analysis, the majority of CMV-associated beta chains seemingly showed HLA restriction. The productive fraction for most TCR beta V segments was about 90% or about 30% in an earlier analysis.

The germline gives CDR1 GTSNPN, CDR2 SVGIG (reference sequence). V shed 3 bases and J 4 bases; nucleotides not matched to a gene: 6. This CDR3 comprises 14 residues. The V call is TRBV30, the J call TRBJ1-2; 9 bases align to TRBD1. Sequencing used PBMCs. The source of this sequence is a male donor in good health and CMV-seropositive. The chain's CDR3 is CAWRLQGAGYGYTF. CDR3 DNA: TGTGCCTGGAGGCTACAGGGGGCAGGCTATGGCTACACCTTC.